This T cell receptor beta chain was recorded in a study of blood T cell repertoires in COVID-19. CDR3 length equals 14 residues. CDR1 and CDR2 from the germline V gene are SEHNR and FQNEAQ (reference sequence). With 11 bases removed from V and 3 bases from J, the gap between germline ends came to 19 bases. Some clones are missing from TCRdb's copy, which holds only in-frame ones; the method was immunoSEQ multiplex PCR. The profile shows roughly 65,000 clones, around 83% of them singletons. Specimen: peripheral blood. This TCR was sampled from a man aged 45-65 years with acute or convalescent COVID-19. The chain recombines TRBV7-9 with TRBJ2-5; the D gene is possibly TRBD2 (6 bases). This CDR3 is CAGGRISGKETQYF. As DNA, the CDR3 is TGTGCCGGGGGGAGGATTTCGGGAAAAGAGACCCAGTACTTC.